In this sample, the clone carrying this T cell receptor (beta chain) turned up many times. Its antigen remains unidentified. CDR1 and CDR2 (germline): MNHNS, SASEGT. V was pared by 5 bases and J by 5 bases, with 12 bases between. There are 13 residues in the CDR3. The sample belongs to a study of metastatic and nonmetastatic thyroid tumors. Whole-study context: The comparison covered peripheral blood and tumor or nodule tissue in malignant and benign thyroid patients.

Prior to thyroid surgery, none of the patients had received any treatment. Original methodology: Clinicopathological groups differed in CDR3, with these differences serving to build a distant-metastasis classifier for papillary thyroid cancer. TCRdb ran MiXCR on the PCR reads. The V and J calls, along with clone size, are taken from TCRdb and not from the paper's own processing. This table holds approximately 21,000 clones, roughly 18% found once. Broader study findings: Malignant tumors reportedly showed significantly higher TCR beta diversity than benign nodules in both blood and tumor.

V is TRBV6-1 and J is TRBJ2-5; weak D call: TRBD1 (6 bases). The source of this sequence is a male donor with papillary thyroid cancer or a benign thyroid nodule (not recorded which). Some clones in this sample may be carry-over from other donors' samples. The sample comprised blood. The CDR3 reads CASSLGGMETQYF. Written as DNA, the CDR3 is TGTGCCAGCAGTTTAGGGGGAATGGAGACCCAGTACTTC.